These 30 T cell receptor beta chains originate from one sample sequenced in a study of neurological immune-mediated disorders. MiXCR was run by TCRdb on the 5' RACE reads, yielding one entry per CDR3 protein. The sample records under 40,000 distinct CDR3 sequences, roughly 4.4% being singletons. What was sequenced was PBMCs. Every receptor here comes from a man between 18 and 35 years old in good health.

This clonotype was recorded many times. CDR3: CASSPLFNQPQHF. CDR3 in DNA: TGTGCCAGCAGCCCTCTGTTTAATCAGCCCCAGCATTTT. The chain uses TRBV7-2 and TRBJ1-5; D call uncertain. CDR1 SGHTA and CDR2 FQGNSA come from the germline V gene. There are 13 residues in the CDR3. V lost 5 bases and J lost 4, with 9 bases in between.

This clonotype was found many times. V usage is TRBV5-1 and J usage is TRBJ1-1; 7 bases align to TRBD1. The J segment lost 2 bases and the V segment lost 4 bases, leaving 5 bases of the junction unmatched. The CDR3 contains 14 residues. Germline CDR1 reads SGHRS; CDR2 reads YFSETQ. Here the CDR3 reads CASSQGQHNTEAFF. CDR3 bases: TGCGCCAGCAGCCAGGGACAGCACAACACTGAAGCTTTCTTT.

This clonotype was observed many times. V and J are TRBV15 and TRBJ2-1; 8 nucleotides line up with TRBD2. The CDR3 loop spans 14 amino acids. Losses at the gene ends were 9 bases for V and 2 bases for J; bases not matched to a gene: 6. Germline V gene sequence: CDR1 LNHNV, CDR2 YYDKDF (reference sequence). The CDR3 DNA reads as TGTGCCACGGGATCAGCGGGGGCCTACAATGAGCAGTTCTTC. Protein: CATGSAGAYNEQFF.

The V and J genes are TRBV10-2 and TRBJ2-1; D remains ambiguous. V was trimmed by 2 bases and J by 9 bases, leaving 8 bases between them. The CDR3 extends over 12 amino acids. The germline V gene has CDR1 WSHSY and CDR2 SAAADI. DNA of the CDR3: TGCGCCAGCAGTGAGCAGTTGCCTGAGCAGTTCTTC. Residues: CASSEQLPEQFF.

This clonotype appeared many times. The J gene is TRBJ2-1, the V gene TRBV5-6, with D perhaps matching TRBD1 (5 bases). This CDR3 region has 14 residues. Germline CDR1 and CDR2: SGHDT and YYEEEE. The V and J ends lost 1 base and 9 bases respectively, with 14 bases between them. The DNA of the CDR3 is TGTGCCAGCAGCTTGTATCAGGGTTTGGGTGAGCAGTTCTTC. This codes for CASSLYQGLGEQFF.

The table lists this clonotype with many counts. CDR3 nucleotides: TGTGCCAGCAGCTTAGCAGGGGCAGGTTGGCAGCCCCAGCATTTT. Amino acids: CASSLAGAGWQPQHF. The chain joins TRBV7-9 to TRBJ1-5, with D possibly TRBD1 on 5 matching bases. Germline lookup yields CDR1 SEHNR and CDR2 FQNEAQ (reference sequence). The V gene lost 0 bases and the J gene lost 7 bases, with 13 bases spanning the gap. The CDR3 is made up of 15 amino acids.

This clonotype was detected ten times or more. The rearrangement links TRBV7-9 to TRBJ1-5; a weak D match, TRBD1 (6 bases). Germline loops: CDR1 SEHNR, CDR2 FQNEAQ (reference sequence). CDR3 size: 16 residues. The V end was cut by 4 bases, the J end by 2 bases, with 15 bases between. CDR3 region: CASSSDTGKGNQPQHF. Written as DNA, the CDR3 is TGTGCCAGCAGCTCCGACACAGGGAAGGGCAATCAGCCCCAGCATTTT.

The sample holds many counts of this clonotype. The gene calls are TRBV20-1 and TRBJ2-1; D possibly corresponds to TRBD2 (5 bases). The V gene lost 6 bases and the J gene lost 10 bases, with 28 bases spanning the gap. The CDR3 spans 16 residues. CDR1 and CDR2 from the germline V gene are DFQATT and SNEGSKA (reference sequence). The DNA of the CDR3 is TGCAGTGCCCAGACTCCGGGATCTCGACAAGGCGGAGAGCAGTTCTTC. Amino acid sequence: CSAQTPGSRQGGEQFF.

This clonotype occurred a few times. The chain combines TRBV7-2 with TRBJ2-7; 7 positions agree with TRBD2. From germline, CDR1 is SGHTA and CDR2 FQGNSA. This CDR3 is 18 amino acids long. The V segment lost 1 base and the J segment 4 bases; nucleotides outside the gene matches: 16. The CDR3 here is CASSLGWSRGVPRYEQYF. CDR3 DNA sequence: TGTGCCAGCAGCTTAGGGTGGTCACGGGGGGTCCCTCGGTACGAGCAGTACTTC.

The sample holds many counts of this clonotype. The gene calls are TRBV7-2 and TRBJ1-1; D gene uncertain. V was clipped by 0 bases and J by 1 base, with 9 bases between them. In germline, CDR1 is SGHTA, CDR2 FQGNSA. CDR3 length: 15 residues. The CDR3 DNA reads TGTGCCAGCAGCTTAGCCGTAAACACGAACACTGAAGCTTTCTTT. This translates into CASSLAVNTNTEAFF.

This clonotype was picked up many times. The chain has TRBV20-1 and TRBJ2-1, with D perhaps matching TRBD1 (6 bases). Germline CDR1 reads DFQATT; CDR2 reads SNEGSKA (reference sequence). Trimming left V 2 bases short and J 4 bases short, with 15 bases between. The CDR3 length is 15 residues. DNA for the CDR3: TGCAGTGCTAGACTGGCGTCAGGGGATTACAATGAGCAGTTCTTC. This sequence encodes CSARLASGDYNEQFF.

The table lists this clonotype with many counts. The chain couples TRBV6-5 to TRBJ1-1, with 7 bases that match TRBD1. This CDR3 has 14 amino acids. The V gene end was trimmed by 6 bases and the J gene end by 1 base; junction bases not matched to a gene: 5. Germline V gene data show CDR1 as MNHEY and CDR2 as SVGAGI. This CDR3 reads CASRPGTENTEAFF. The CDR3 coding sequence is TGTGCCAGCAGACCCGGGACAGAGAACACTGAAGCTTTCTTT.

This clonotype occurred many times. The chain is built from TRBV18 and TRBJ1-6; D unresolved. Trimming shortened V by 3 bases and J by 5 bases, and 14 bases separated the two germline ends. The CDR3 is made up of 16 amino acids. Germline V CDR1 and CDR2: KGHSH, LQKENI. The DNA of the CDR3 is TGTGCCAGCTCACCGAATAAAGGGTTCGATAATTCACCCCTCCACTTT. Encoded protein: CASSPNKGFDNSPLHF.

The genes are TRBV5-1 and TRBJ1-5; D is ambiguous. Germline-derived CDR1 and CDR2 are SGHRS and YFSETQ. Trimming took 5 bases from V and 1 from J, leaving 10 bases between them. The CDR3 runs 14 residues. The chain's CDR3 is CASSPGESNQPQHF. CDR3 in DNA: TGCGCCAGCAGTCCCGGCGAGAGCAATCAGCCCCAGCATTTT.

The table lists this clonotype with a count of one. The chain links TRBV19 to TRBJ1-2; no clear D gene. CDR1 and CDR2 from the germline V gene are LNHDA and SQIVND (reference sequence). Trimming took 6 bases from V and 2 from J, leaving 13 bases between them. The CDR3 runs to 14 residues. The CDR3 here is CASRRSLGNYGYTF. CDR3 in DNA: TGTGCCAGTAGAAGATCTCTCGGAAACTATGGCTACACCTTC.

This clonotype came up many times. The chain joins TRBV5-1 to TRBJ2-7; D is undetermined. CDR3 length equals 13 residues. Deletions cut 0 bases from V and 5 bases from J, with 9 bases between. Germline-derived CDR1 and CDR2 are SGHRS and YFSETQ. The CDR3 DNA sequence: TGCGCCAGCAGCTTGGTTGGTCAGAACGAGCAGTACTTC. Protein sequence: CASSLVGQNEQYF.

This clonotype was found many times. The chain uses TRBV18 and TRBJ2-7; D call uncertain. The CDR3 is 15 amino acids. The V and J ends lost 2 bases and 2 bases respectively, with 13 bases between them. Germline CDR1 is KGHSH and CDR2 is LQKENI. The CDR3 DNA follows: TGTGCCAGCTCACCATCAGATATCTCAACCTACGAGCAGTACTTC. Amino acids: CASSPSDISTYEQYF.

This clonotype was seen a handful of times. The genes are TRBV6-4 and TRBJ1-1, with no clear D. Trimming stripped 6 bases from V and 2 bases from J, with 10 bases between. Germline-derived CDR1 and CDR2 are MRHNA and SNTAGT. This CDR3 has 13 amino acids. The CDR3: CASRLELNTEAFF. Written as DNA, the CDR3 is TGTGCCAGCAGATTGGAGCTAAACACTGAAGCTTTCTTT.

This clonotype has at least ten counts. The rearrangement uses TRBV10-3 and TRBJ2-1; TRBD2 aligns across 11 bases. The germline CDR1 and CDR2 sequences are ENHRY and SYGVKD. The trim removed 10 bases at V and 0 bases at J, leaving 14 bases unmatched. The CDR3 runs to 18 residues. CDR3 DNA: TGTGCCACCAAAGCCGGCGGGACTAGCGGTAGCTCCTACAATGAGCAGTTCTTC. Amino acids: CATKAGGTSGSSYNEQFF.

The table lists this clonotype with many counts. This chain connects TRBV5-1 to TRBJ1-5, with 8 bases lining up with TRBD1. Germline trimming cut 0 bases from V and 9 bases from J; bases unmatched to any gene: 20. The CDR3 runs to 19 residues. CDR1 and CDR2 (germline): SGHRS, YFSETQ. As DNA, the CDR3 is TGCGCCAGCAGCTTGGAGACAGGGGCTGGGGTGGGAGTTTATCGGCCCCAGCATTTT. It is translated as CASSLETGAGVGVYRPQHF.

This clonotype appeared many times. The chain has TRBV5-6 and TRBJ1-2, with TRBD1 matching 7 bases. The CDR3 has 15 residues. The V gene's germline CDR1 is SGHDT and CDR2 YYEEEE. The V and J ends lost 4 bases and 6 bases, in that order; junction bases with no gene match: 12. The CDR3 loop reads CASSPRLAGGHGYTF. CDR3 sequence (DNA): TGTGCCAGCAGCCCCCGGTTGGCAGGGGGACATGGCTACACCTTC.

This clonotype has a count of ten or more. The chain joins TRBV20-1 to TRBJ2-2; no firm D call. With 2 bases removed from V and 5 bases from J, the gap between germline ends came to 6 bases. Germline assignment: CDR1 DFQATT and CDR2 SNEGSKA (reference sequence). The CDR3 has 12 residues. The CDR3 reads CSARPMTGELFF. CDR3 nucleotides: TGCAGTGCTAGACCAATGACCGGGGAGCTGTTTTTT.

This clonotype was picked up many times. The chain is built from TRBV14 and TRBJ1-2, with D unclear. Germline lookup yields CDR1 SGHDN and CDR2 FVKESK. The CDR3 is 14 residues long. V lost 4 bases and J lost 7, with 16 bases in between. The CDR3 here is CASSRRAHPGGYTF. The CDR3 coding sequence is TGTGCCAGCAGCCGCCGGGCTCACCCGGGTGGCTACACCTTC. Looking up the rest from reference TRBV14 and TRBJ1-2 gives the full variable domain: EAGVTQFPSHSVIEKGQTVTLRCDPISGHDNLYWYRRVMGKEIKFLLHFVKESKQDESGMPNNRFLAERTGGTYSTLKVQPAELEDSGVYFCASSRRAHPGGYTFGSGTRLTVV.

The table lists this clonotype with a few counts. The rearrangement uses TRBV7-9 and TRBJ1-2, with D uncertain. The V end was cut by 2 bases, the J end by 5 bases, with 15 bases between. The CDR3 loop spans 15 amino acids. Germline lookup yields CDR1 SEHNR and CDR2 FQNEAQ (reference sequence). The chain's CDR3 is CASSLINPGVYGYTF. The CDR3 nucleotides are TGTGCCAGCAGCTTAATTAATCCCGGGGTATATGGCTACACCTTC.

This clonotype came up many times. The V call is TRBV7-2, the J call TRBJ2-1, with 12 bases that match TRBD2. CDR3 length equals 18 residues. Trimming removed 4 bases from V and 4 bases from J; junction bases left unmatched: 11. Looked up from germline, CDR1 is SGHTA and CDR2 is FQGNSA. The CDR3 reads CASSSSQTSGGPYNEQFF. The DNA for the CDR3 is TGTGCCAGCAGCTCTAGCCAGACTAGCGGGGGACCTTACAATGAGCAGTTCTTC.

This clonotype was picked up many times. The CDR3 here is CASSRQAGQGGNNIGNTIYF. DNA of the CDR3: TGTGCCAGCAGCCGACAGGCAGGACAGGGAGGAAATAATATCGGAAACACCATATATTTT. The chain is built from TRBV7-6 and TRBJ1-3; 8 positions match TRBD1. Germline assignment: CDR1 SGHVS and CDR2 FNYEAQ. This CDR3 comprises 20 residues. V shed 5 bases and J 4 bases; nucleotides not matched to a gene: 22.

The table lists this clonotype with many counts. This CDR3 is CASRRYGEGRDTQYF. DNA of the CDR3: TGTGCCAGCAGGCGATACGGGGAGGGGCGAGATACGCAGTATTTT. The V gene is TRBV12-3 or TRBV12-4, the J gene TRBJ2-3, with 7 bases identical to TRBD2. V was clipped by 6 bases and J by 5 bases; unmatched bases: 11. The length of the CDR3 is 15 residues.

This clonotype was recorded many times. The chain has TRBV2 and TRBJ1-2, with D possibly being TRBD1 (5 bases). Germline V gene lookup returns CDR1 SNHLY and CDR2 FYNNEI. CDR3 length: 13 amino acids. Trimming removed 5 bases at V and 8 bases at J, with 15 bases between. The CDR3 loop is CASSLRSRGGYTF. The DNA of the CDR3 is TGTGCCAGCAGTCTGCGGTCTAGGGGCGGCTACACCTTC.

This clonotype was seen at least ten times. The V call is TRBV4-3, the J call TRBJ1-2, with 11 bases lining up with TRBD1. The V gene's germline CDR1 is LGHNA and CDR2 YSLEER. The CDR3 spans 16 residues. The J segment lost 5 bases and the V segment lost 2 bases, leaving 7 bases of the junction unmatched. CDR3 DNA sequence: TGCGCCAGCAGCCAATACGGACAGGGGGCAAGTTATGGCTACACCTTC. Translating it yields CASSQYGQGASYGYTF.

At least ten counts were recorded for this clonotype. The genes are TRBV7-8 and TRBJ1-6; unclear D gene. The germline V and J ends were trimmed by 1 base and 10 bases, with 8 bases remaining between them. Germline CDR1 reads SGHVS; CDR2 reads FQNEAQ. The CDR3 extends over 13 amino acids. The DNA of the CDR3 is TGTGCCAGCAGCTTAGATCTCGGATCACCCCTCCACTTT. Its protein product is CASSLDLGSPLHF.